The clone carrying this TCR beta chain has just a few counts. V was clipped by 4 bases and J by 5 bases; unmatched bases: 3. Germline V gene lookup returns CDR1 SNHLY and CDR2 FYNNEI. The CDR3 totals 14 residues. The data derive from a study of blood T cell repertoires in COVID-19. Study-level information: Whether acute or convalescent, the COVID-19 samples came from the United States, Italy and Spain. The analysed material was cDNA or gDNA that came from T cells, B-cell-depleted T cells, or PBMCs.

In the authors' methods: Amplification of reference gene primers provided the estimated nucleated cell counts. Clones were sequenced by immunoSEQ multiplex PCR, and TCRdb holds only the in-frame ones, with some missing. V and J calls and clone size are as listed in that table; D and trimming were resolved from the DNA. Of approximately 99,000 clones in the sample, 88% are singletons; the top ten hold under 3%. This receptor was obtained from a human donor in a cohort sampled during active COVID-19. Material: peripheral blood. The gene calls are TRBV2 and TRBJ2-2, with 8 bases lining up with TRBD2. CDR3 in DNA: TGTGCCAGCAGTGTACGGGAGGGAACCGGGGAGCTGTTTTTT. Residues: CASSVREGTGELFF.